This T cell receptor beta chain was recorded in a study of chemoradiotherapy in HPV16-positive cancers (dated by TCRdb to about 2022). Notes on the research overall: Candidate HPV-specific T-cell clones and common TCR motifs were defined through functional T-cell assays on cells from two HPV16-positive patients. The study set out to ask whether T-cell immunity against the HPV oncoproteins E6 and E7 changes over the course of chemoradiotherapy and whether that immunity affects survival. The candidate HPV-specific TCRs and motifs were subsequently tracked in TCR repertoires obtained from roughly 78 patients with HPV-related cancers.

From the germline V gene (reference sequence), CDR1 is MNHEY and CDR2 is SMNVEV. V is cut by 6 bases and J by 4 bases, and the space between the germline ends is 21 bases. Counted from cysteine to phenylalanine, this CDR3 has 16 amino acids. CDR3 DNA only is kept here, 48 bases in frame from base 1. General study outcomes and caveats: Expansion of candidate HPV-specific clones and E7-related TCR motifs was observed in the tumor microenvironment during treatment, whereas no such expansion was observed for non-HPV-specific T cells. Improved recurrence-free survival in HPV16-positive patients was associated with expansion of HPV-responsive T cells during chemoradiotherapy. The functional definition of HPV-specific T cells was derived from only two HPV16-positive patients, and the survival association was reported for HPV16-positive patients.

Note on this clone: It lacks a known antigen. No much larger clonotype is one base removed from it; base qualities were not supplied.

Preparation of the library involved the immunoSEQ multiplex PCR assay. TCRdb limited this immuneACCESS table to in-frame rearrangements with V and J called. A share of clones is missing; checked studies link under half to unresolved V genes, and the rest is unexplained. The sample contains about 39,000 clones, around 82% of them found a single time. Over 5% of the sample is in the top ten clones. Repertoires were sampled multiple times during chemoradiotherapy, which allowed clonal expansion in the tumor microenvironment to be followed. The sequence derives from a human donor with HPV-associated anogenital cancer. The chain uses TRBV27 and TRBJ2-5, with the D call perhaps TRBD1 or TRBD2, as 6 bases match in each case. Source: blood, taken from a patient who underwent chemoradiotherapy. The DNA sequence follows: TGTGCCAGCAGGAAAATGGGGGGCGGATTGGGAGAGACCCAGTACTTC. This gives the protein CASRKMGGGLGETQYF.